This T cell receptor beta chain was identified during a study of OX40 agonist ivuxolimab in advanced cancers. Background on the study: The patients received ivuxolimab by intravenous route every 2 weeks at 0.01 to 10 mg/kg. Among those enrolled, mean age was about 63 years (range about 23 to 85) and less than 90% were male.

Study-level points and caveats: Some nonresponders likewise displayed low normalized T-cell clonal expansion.

This clone showed up just once. What it binds is not known. The table came from immunoSEQ multiplex PCR; TCRdb's copy has only in-frame clones and leaves some out. This table holds around 62,000 clones, about 90% found once. This receptor was taken from an adult with an advanced solid tumor such as melanoma, head and neck, liver or kidney cancer. The input for sequencing was CD4+ or CD8+ T cells sorted from blood, taken in a trial of the OX40 agonist ivuxolimab.

This chain's CDR3 is CATSPGFDYQPQHF. In nucleotides, the CDR3 is TGTGCCACCAGTCCGGGATTTGATTATCAGCCCCAGCATTTT. The chain carries TRBV15 and TRBJ1-5, with unresolved D. The V end lost 6 bases, the J end lost 5 bases, and 14 bases lay between the germline ends. The length of the CDR3 is 14 residues. The V gene's germline CDR1 is LNHNV and CDR2 YYDKDF (reference sequence).